This TCR beta chain was sequenced in a study of shared clonotypes between healthy human individuals. Methods used by the authors: ImmunoSEQ gave junction-only sequences without quality scores, so filtering differed. TCRdb keeps only in-frame clones here, not all; method: immunoSEQ multiplex PCR. For V, J and clone size, that table is used; D and trimming come from the DNA. The sample includes some 2,400,000 clones, almost 96% of them seen just once. Sequenced material: naive CD4+ T cells sorted from blood. Subset noted: CD45RA+ positively selected. The receptor's source is a man younger than 35 in good health.

The CDR3: CAISGQASDGPQHF. CDR3 sequence (DNA): TGTGCCATCAGTGGGCAGGCCTCGGACGGGCCCCAGCATTTT. The V gene is TRBV10-3, the J gene TRBJ1-5; D not resolved. V was trimmed by 4 bases and J by 9 bases, leaving 16 bases between them. The CDR3 is 14 residues long. Looked up from germline, CDR1 is ENHRY and CDR2 is SYGVKD.